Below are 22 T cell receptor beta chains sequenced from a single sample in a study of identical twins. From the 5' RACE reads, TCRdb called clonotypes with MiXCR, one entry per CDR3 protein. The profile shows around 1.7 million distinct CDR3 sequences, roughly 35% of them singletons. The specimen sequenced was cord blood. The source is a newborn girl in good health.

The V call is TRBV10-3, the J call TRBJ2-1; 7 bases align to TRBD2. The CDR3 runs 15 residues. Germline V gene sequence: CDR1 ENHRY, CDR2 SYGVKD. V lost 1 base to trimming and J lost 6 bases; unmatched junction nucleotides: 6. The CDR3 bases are TGTGCCATCAGTGAGTTTCGACTAGCAGGCAATGAGCAGTTCTTC. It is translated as CAISEFRLAGNEQFF.

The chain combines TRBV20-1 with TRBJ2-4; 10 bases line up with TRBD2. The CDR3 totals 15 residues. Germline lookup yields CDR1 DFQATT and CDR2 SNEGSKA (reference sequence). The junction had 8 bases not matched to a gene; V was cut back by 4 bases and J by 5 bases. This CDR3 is CSAIRAGGPENIQYF. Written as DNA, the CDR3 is TGCAGTGCTATCCGAGCGGGAGGGCCGGAAAACATTCAGTACTTC.

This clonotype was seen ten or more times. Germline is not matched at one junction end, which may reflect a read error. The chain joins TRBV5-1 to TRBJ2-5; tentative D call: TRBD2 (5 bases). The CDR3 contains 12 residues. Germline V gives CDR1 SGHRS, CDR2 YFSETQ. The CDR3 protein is CASSLDYNEQYF. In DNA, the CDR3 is TGTGCCAGCAGCTTAGACTACAATGAGCAGTACTTC.

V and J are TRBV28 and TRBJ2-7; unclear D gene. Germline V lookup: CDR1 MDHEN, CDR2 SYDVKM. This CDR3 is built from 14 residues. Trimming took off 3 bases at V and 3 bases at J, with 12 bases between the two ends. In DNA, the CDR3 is TGTGCCAGCAGTTTTCAAGTCCCGAGCTACGAGCAGTACTTC. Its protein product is CASSFQVPSYEQYF.

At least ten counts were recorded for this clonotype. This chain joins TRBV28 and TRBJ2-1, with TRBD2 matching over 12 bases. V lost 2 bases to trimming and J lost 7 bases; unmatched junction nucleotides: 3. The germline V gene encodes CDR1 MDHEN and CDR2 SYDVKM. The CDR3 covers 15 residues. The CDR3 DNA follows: TGTGCCAGCAGTTTACCCGGGACTAGCGGGAATGAGCAGTTCTTC. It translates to CASSLPGTSGNEQFF.

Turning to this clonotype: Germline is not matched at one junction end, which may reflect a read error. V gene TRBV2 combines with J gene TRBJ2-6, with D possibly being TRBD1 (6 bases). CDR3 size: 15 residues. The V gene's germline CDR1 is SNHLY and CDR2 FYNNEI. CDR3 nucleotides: TGTGCCAGGGGAACCGCAGGGGCTGGGGCCAACGTCCCGACTTTC. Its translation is CARGTAGAGANVPTF.

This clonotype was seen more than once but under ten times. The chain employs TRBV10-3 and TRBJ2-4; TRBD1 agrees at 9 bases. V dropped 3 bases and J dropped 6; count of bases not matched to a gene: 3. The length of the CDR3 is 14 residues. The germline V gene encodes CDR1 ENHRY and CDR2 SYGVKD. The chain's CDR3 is CAISDGDRVNIQYF. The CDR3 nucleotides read TGTGCCATCAGTGATGGGGACAGGGTAAACATTCAGTACTTC.

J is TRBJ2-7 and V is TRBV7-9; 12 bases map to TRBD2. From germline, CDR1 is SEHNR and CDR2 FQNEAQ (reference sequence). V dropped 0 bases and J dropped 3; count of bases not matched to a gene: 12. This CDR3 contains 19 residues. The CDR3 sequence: CASSLALAGGPTGLYEQYF. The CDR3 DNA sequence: TGTGCCAGCAGCTTAGCGCTAGCGGGGGGGCCTACGGGGCTCTACGAGCAGTACTTC.

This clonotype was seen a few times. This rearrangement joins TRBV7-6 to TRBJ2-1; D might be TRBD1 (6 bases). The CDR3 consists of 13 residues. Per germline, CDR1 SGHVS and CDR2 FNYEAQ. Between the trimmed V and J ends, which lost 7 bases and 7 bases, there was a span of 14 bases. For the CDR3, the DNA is TGTGCCAGCACCGACGTGGGGGCGAATGAGCAGTTCTTC. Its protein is CASTDVGANEQFF.

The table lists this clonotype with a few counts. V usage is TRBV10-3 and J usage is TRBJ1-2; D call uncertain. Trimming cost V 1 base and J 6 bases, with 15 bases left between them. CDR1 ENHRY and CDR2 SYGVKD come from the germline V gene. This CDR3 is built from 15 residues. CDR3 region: CAISEYPDGRDGYTF. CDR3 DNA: TGTGCCATCAGTGAGTATCCGGACGGCCGAGATGGCTACACCTTC.

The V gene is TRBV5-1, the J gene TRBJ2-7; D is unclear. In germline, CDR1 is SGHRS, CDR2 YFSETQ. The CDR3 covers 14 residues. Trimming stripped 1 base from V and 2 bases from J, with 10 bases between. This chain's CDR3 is CASSLLYSTYEQYF. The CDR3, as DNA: TGCGCCAGCAGCTTGTTATACAGTACCTACGAGCAGTACTTC.

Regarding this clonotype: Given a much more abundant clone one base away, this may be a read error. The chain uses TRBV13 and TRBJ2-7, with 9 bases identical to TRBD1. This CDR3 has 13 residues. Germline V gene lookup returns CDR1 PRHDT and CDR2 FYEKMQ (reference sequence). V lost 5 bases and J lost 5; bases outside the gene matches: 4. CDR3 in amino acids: CASSRDRAHEQYF. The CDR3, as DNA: TGTGCCAGCAGCCGGGACAGGGCCCACGAGCAGTACTTC.

The CDR3 protein is CASSRTSGINEQYF. The DNA of the CDR3 is TGTGCCAGCAGCCGGACTAGCGGGATTAACGAGCAGTACTTC. This chain uses TRBV7-2 with TRBJ2-7, with 12 positions matching TRBD2. The CDR3 has 14 amino acids. Per germline, CDR1 SGHTA and CDR2 FQGNSA. V shed 5 bases and J 5 bases; nucleotides not matched to a gene: 4.

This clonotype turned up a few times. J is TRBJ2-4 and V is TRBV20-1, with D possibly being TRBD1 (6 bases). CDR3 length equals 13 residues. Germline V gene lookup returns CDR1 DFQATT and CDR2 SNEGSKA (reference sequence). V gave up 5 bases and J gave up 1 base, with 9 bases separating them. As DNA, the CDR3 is TGCAGTGCTGCGAGGGGGGCCAAAAACATTCAGTACTTC. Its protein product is CSAARGAKNIQYF.

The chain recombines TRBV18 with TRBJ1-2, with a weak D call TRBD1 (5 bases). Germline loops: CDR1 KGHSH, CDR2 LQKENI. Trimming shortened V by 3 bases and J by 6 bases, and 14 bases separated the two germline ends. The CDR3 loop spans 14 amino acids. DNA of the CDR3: TGTGCCAGCTCACCTACCGGGACGGCGAATGGCTACACCTTC. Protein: CASSPTGTANGYTF.

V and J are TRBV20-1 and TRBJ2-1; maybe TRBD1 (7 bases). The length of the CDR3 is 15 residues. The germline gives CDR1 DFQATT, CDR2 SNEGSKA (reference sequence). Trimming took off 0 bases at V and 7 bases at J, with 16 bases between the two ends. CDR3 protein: CSARDVETGRNEQFF. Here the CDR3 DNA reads TGCAGTGCTAGAGATGTGGAGACAGGGAGGAATGAGCAGTTCTTC.

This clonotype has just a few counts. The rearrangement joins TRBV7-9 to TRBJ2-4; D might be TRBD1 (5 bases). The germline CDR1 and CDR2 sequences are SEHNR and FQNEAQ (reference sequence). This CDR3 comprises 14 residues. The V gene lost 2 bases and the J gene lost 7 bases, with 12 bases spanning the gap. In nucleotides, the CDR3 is TGTGCCAGCAGCTTACCGGAGAAGGGGAACATTCAGTACTTC. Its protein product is CASSLPEKGNIQYF.

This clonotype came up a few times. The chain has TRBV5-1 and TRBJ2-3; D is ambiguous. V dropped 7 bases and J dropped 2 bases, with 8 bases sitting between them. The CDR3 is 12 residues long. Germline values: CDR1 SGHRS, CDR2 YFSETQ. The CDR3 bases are TGCGCCAGCCGAAAGGACACAGATACGCAGTATTTT. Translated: CASRKDTDTQYF.

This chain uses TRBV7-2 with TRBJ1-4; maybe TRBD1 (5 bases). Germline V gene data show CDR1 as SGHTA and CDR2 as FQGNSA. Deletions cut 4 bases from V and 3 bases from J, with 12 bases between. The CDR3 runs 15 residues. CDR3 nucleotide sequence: TGTGCCAGCAGCTCTCAGGGACTGCCTAATGAAAAACTGTTTTTT. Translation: CASSSQGLPNEKLFF.

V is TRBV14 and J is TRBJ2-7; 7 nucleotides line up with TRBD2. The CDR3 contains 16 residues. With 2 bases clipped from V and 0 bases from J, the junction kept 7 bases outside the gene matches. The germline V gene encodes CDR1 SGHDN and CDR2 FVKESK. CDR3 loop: CASSQLSLANSYEQYF. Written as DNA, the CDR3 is TGTGCCAGCAGCCAACTTTCACTAGCGAACTCCTACGAGCAGTACTTC.

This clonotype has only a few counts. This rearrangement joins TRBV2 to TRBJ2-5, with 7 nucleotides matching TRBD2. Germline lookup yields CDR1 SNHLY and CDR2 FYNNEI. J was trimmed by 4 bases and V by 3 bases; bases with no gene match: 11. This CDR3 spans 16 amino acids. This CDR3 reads CASSDSRLAGRETQYF. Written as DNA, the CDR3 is TGTGCCAGCAGTGATTCCAGACTAGCTGGGAGAGAGACCCAGTACTTC.

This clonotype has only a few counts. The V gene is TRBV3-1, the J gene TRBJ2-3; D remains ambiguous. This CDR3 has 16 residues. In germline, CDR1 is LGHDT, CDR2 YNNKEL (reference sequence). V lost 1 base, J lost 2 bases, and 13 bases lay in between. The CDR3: CASSQVSQRPTDTQYF. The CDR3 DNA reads TGTGCCAGCAGCCAAGTGTCTCAGCGCCCCACAGATACGCAGTATTTT.